The next 22 T cell receptor beta chains were all read from a single sample in a study of cytomegalovirus exposure and HLA in healthy donors. Researchers ran the PCR with 60 Vbeta and 13 Jbeta primers. Data came from immunoSEQ multiplex PCR; TCRdb stores just in-frame clones and leaves some out. Here the sample spans 150,000 to 200,000 clones, about 80% being singletons. The source material was PBMCs. These receptors all come from a woman between 45 and 65 years old in good health and CMV-seropositive.

CDR3 bases: TGTGCCAGCGGTCCGGCCGGGGAGCTGTTTTTT. Its translation is CASGPAGELFF. The V gene is TRBV5-4, the J gene TRBJ2-2; D not resolved. Trimming pared 7 bases from V and 6 bases from J, leaving 7 bases between. Germline CDR1 reads SGHNT; CDR2 reads YYREEE (reference sequence). There are 11 residues in the CDR3. Variable domain in full (rest from reference TRBV5-4 and TRBJ2-2): ETGVTQSPTHLIKTRGQQVTLRCSSQSGHNTVSWYQQALGQGPQFIFQYYREEENGRGNFPPRFSGLQFPNYSSELNVNALELDDSALYLCASGPAGELFFGEGSRLTVL.

This clone occurred a few times. The chain recombines TRBV30 with TRBJ1-2, with D perhaps TRBD1 (6 bases). The CDR3 is 14 residues long. The germline V gene has CDR1 GTSNPN and CDR2 SVGIG (reference sequence). Trimming shortened V by 1 base and J by 0 bases, and 9 bases separated the two germline ends. The DNA for the CDR3 is TGTGCCTGGAGTGCCCACAGGGCTAACTATGGCTACACCTTC. This translates into CAWSAHRANYGYTF.

The V call is TRBV28, the J call TRBJ1-3; the D is unclear. This CDR3 is 11 amino acids long. V was trimmed by 6 bases and J by 8 bases, leaving 8 bases between them. Germline-derived CDR1 and CDR2 are MDHEN and SYDVKM. The CDR3 protein is CASSLSDTIYF. The CDR3 DNA reads TGTGCCAGCAGCTTGTCAGACACCATATATTTT.

This clone has only one observation. The chain combines TRBV28 with TRBJ1-4, with TRBD1 matching 9 bases. Per the germline V gene, CDR1 is MDHEN and CDR2 is SYDVKM. The CDR3 runs 15 residues. The V and J ends lost 9 bases and 8 bases, in that order; junction bases with no gene match: 13. The CDR3 DNA sequence: TGTGCCAGTTCCGTGGGGGACAGGGCGTCGGAAAAACTGTTTTTT. This codes for CASSVGDRASEKLFF. The full variable domain, completed using reference TRBV28 and TRBJ1-4, is DVKVTQSSRYLVKRTGEKVFLECVQDMDHENMFWYRQDPGLGLRLIYFSYDVKMKEKGDIPEGYSVSREKKERFSLILESASTNQTSMYLCASSVGDRASEKLFFGSGTQLSVL.

The chain joins TRBV28 to TRBJ2-1; D may be TRBD2 (6 bases). Germline values: CDR1 MDHEN, CDR2 SYDVKM. The V gene lost 6 bases and the J gene lost 0 bases, with 15 bases spanning the gap. The CDR3 length is 16 residues. The CDR3, as DNA: TGTGCCAGCAGCTCCGCTCTAGCGTTCTCCTACAATGAGCAGTTCTTC. It specifies CASSSALAFSYNEQFF.

In its sample, this clone was seen once. The rearrangement links TRBV28 to TRBJ1-1, with TRBD1 matching 11 bases. CDR1 is MDHEN, CDR2 SYDVKM, per germline. The CDR3 has 14 amino acids. With 4 bases clipped from V and 5 bases from J, the junction kept 3 bases outside the gene matches. DNA of the CDR3: TGTGCCAGCAGTTCGGGACAGGGGGATACTGAAGCTTTCTTT. Translating gives CASSSGQGDTEAFF.

The chain has TRBV10-3 and TRBJ1-2; the D is unclear. With 0 bases removed from V and 7 bases from J, the gap between germline ends came to 15 bases. Germline CDR1 reads ENHRY; CDR2 reads SYGVKD. The CDR3 is 15 residues long. The CDR3 protein is CAISESFVVEVGYTF. The CDR3 DNA reads as TGTGCCATCAGTGAGTCGTTCGTAGTTGAGGTTGGCTACACCTTC.

This chain connects TRBV18 to TRBJ2-4, with 7 bases fitting TRBD2. Looked up from germline, CDR1 is KGHSH and CDR2 is LQKENI. This CDR3 contains 16 residues. Trimming took 2 bases from V and 1 from J; bases not matched to a gene: 5. In DNA, the CDR3 is TGTGCCAGCTCACCAGGGCCCGGGGGGGCCAAAAACATTCAGTACTTC. Amino acid sequence: CASSPGPGGAKNIQYF.

This chain connects TRBV15 to TRBJ2-1; 8 bases align to TRBD1. Germline V lookup: CDR1 LNHNV, CDR2 YYDKDF (reference sequence). This CDR3 contains 17 residues. Germline trimming cut 1 base from V and 6 bases from J; bases unmatched to any gene: 11. The CDR3 reads CATSRARQGPTRNEQFF. CDR3 DNA sequence: TGTGCCACCAGCAGAGCAAGACAGGGGCCGACACGCAATGAGCAGTTCTTC.

This chain connects TRBV7-8 to TRBJ2-7; TRBD1 agrees at 7 bases. The CDR3 covers 15 residues. The germline V gene has CDR1 SGHVS and CDR2 FQNEAQ. V dropped 5 bases and J dropped 3; count of bases not matched to a gene: 10. Written as DNA, the CDR3 is TGTGCCAGCAGCCACCGGGACAGTATGGTCTACGAGCAGTACTTC. As protein: CASSHRDSMVYEQYF.

The genes are TRBV19 and TRBJ1-2; TRBD1 might be the D (6 bases). Germline CDR1 reads LNHDA; CDR2 reads SQIVND (reference sequence). This CDR3 contains 11 residues. V lost 3 bases and J lost 10, with 9 bases in between. The CDR3 region has the DNA TGTGCCAGTAGTATGAACAGGGACTACACCTTC. Its translation: CASSMNRDYTF.

The V and J genes are TRBV30 and TRBJ2-7; 11 positions agree with TRBD1. The CDR3 is 13 residues long. Trimming cost V 4 bases and J 4 bases; bases outside gene matches: 3. From germline, CDR1 is GTSNPN and CDR2 SVGIG (reference sequence). The CDR3 sequence: CAWTGTGGYEQYF. The DNA of the CDR3 is TGTGCCTGGACTGGGACAGGGGGGTACGAGCAGTACTTC. The entire variable domain, with the rest obtained from reference TRBV30 and TRBJ2-7, is as follows: SQTIHQWPATLVQPVGSPLSLECTVEGTSNPNLYWYRQAAGRGLQLLFYSVGIGQISSEVPQNLSASRPQDRQFILSSKKLLLSDSGFYLCAWTGTGGYEQYFGPGTRLTVT.

This chain links TRBV2 with TRBJ1-1; 9 bases are shared with TRBD1. This CDR3 comprises 14 residues. Trimming removed 9 bases from V and 2 bases from J; junction bases left unmatched: 7. CDR1 SNHLY and CDR2 FYNNEI come from the germline V gene. The CDR3 DNA sequence: TGTGCCAGGAAGGACAGGGGACCTAACACTGAAGCTTTCTTT. It yields the protein CARKDRGPNTEAFF.

A remark on this clone: The junction does not match germline at one end; this may be a read error. This chain joins TRBV7-9 and TRBJ2-7; tentative D call: TRBD1 (6 bases). This CDR3 region has 13 residues. Germline CDR1 is SEHNR and CDR2 is FQNEAQ (reference sequence). CDR3 in amino acids: CSSSLWGQSGQYF. CDR3 nucleotides: TGTTCCAGCAGCTTATGGGGGCAATCTGGGCAGTACTTC.

Note on this clone: Its ends do not fully match the called genes, so a read error is possible. This chain joins TRBV7-3 and TRBJ2-1; TRBD2 agrees at 8 bases. The CDR3 is 12 amino acids. Germline CDR1 is SGHTA and CDR2 is FQGTGA. CDR3 protein: CASSAGGNERFF. CDR3 nucleotides: TGTGCCAGCAGCGCGGGGGGCAATGAGCGGTTCTTC.

This clone was seen just once. This chain joins TRBV5-1 and TRBJ1-2, with TRBD1 identical over 7 bases. This CDR3 is 14 amino acids long. The germline V gene has CDR1 SGHRS and CDR2 YFSETQ. J was trimmed by 2 bases and V by 0 bases; bases with no gene match: 1. CDR3 DNA: TGCGCCAGCAGCTTGGGGACAGGCAACTATGGCTACACCTTC. Encoded protein: CASSLGTGNYGYTF.

A single count supports this clone. The chain couples TRBV9 to TRBJ2-1; 9 bases align to TRBD2. Germline values: CDR1 SGDLS, CDR2 YYNGEE. This CDR3 region has 14 residues. Germline trimming cut 3 bases from V and 6 bases from J; bases unmatched to any gene: 4. The CDR3 sequence: CASSESGGPNEQFF. The CDR3 coding sequence is TGTGCCAGCAGCGAAAGCGGGGGGCCCAATGAGCAGTTCTTC.

The V call is TRBV28, the J call TRBJ1-4, with 9 bases aligning to TRBD1. The CDR3 is 14 amino acids. From germline, CDR1 is MDHEN and CDR2 SYDVKM. With V trimmed by 4 bases and J by 6 bases, 3 bases remained unmatched. The CDR3 sequence is CASSSDRGDEKLFF. The CDR3 nucleotides read TGTGCCAGCAGTTCGGACAGGGGAGATGAAAAACTGTTTTTT.

The J gene is TRBJ2-1, the V gene TRBV19; 15 nucleotides align to TRBD2. V lost 2 bases to trimming and J lost 7 bases; unmatched junction nucleotides: 3. Germline-derived CDR1 and CDR2 are LNHDA and SQIVND (reference sequence). The CDR3 runs to 16 residues. The CDR3: CASSIRGTSGRNEQFF. The CDR3 nucleotides are TGTGCCAGTAGTATAAGGGGGACTAGCGGGAGGAATGAGCAGTTCTTC.

The J gene is TRBJ1-2, the V gene TRBV6-6, with D possibly being TRBD1 (5 bases). The CDR3 has 13 residues. With 5 bases removed from V and 8 bases from J, the gap between germline ends came to 15 bases. Germline V gene sequence: CDR1 MNHNY, CDR2 SVGAGI (reference sequence). The CDR3 is CASSTPGGLGYTF. Written as DNA, the CDR3 is TGTGCCAGCAGTACGCCGGGGGGGTTGGGCTACACCTTC.

This clone was observed once. The rearrangement links TRBV18 to TRBJ1-1; D uncertain. The CDR3 is made up of 14 amino acids. V lost 0 bases, J lost 3 bases, and 8 bases lay in between. Per the germline V gene, CDR1 is KGHSH and CDR2 is LQKENI. The CDR3 loop reads CASSPPVSYTEAFF. DNA for the CDR3: TGTGCCAGCTCACCACCAGTCAGTTACACTGAAGCTTTCTTT.

V usage is TRBV7-9 and J usage is TRBJ2-5, with 7 bases lining up with TRBD1. The CDR3 contains 15 residues. J lost 4 bases, V lost 1 base, and 6 bases had no gene match. Germline V gene data show CDR1 as SEHNR and CDR2 as FQNEAQ (reference sequence). CDR3 nucleotide sequence: TGTGCCAGCAGCTTAGGGGGACAGCTATCAGAGACCCAGTACTTC. This translates into CASSLGGQLSETQYF.